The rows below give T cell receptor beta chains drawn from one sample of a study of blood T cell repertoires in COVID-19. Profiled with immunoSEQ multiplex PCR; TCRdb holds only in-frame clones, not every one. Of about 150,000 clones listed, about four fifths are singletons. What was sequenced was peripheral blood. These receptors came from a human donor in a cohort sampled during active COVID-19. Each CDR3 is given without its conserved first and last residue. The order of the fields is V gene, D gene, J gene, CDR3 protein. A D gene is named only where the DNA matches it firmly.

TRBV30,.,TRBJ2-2,AWKLGPNTGELF
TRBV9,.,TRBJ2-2,ASSVEGATTGELF
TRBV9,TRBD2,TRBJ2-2,ATSSGNTGELF
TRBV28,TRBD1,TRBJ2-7,ASSLETPGQGFYEQY
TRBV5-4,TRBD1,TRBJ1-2,ASSLGQGAPYGYT
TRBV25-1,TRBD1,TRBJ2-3,ASSERTGNTQY
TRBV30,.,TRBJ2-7,AWSPDSLSYEQY
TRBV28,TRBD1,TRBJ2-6,ASSETGDSGANVLT
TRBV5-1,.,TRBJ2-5,ASSFGQQETQY
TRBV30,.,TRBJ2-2,ACPGTILSGELF
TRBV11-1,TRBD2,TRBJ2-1,ASSLGAGVNEQF
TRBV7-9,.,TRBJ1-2,ASSLGVHTGGYT
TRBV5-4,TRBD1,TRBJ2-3,ASSLNQGVGTDTQY
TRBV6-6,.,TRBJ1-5,ASSPLMDSYSNQPQH
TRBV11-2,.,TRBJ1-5,ASSLGPGMFDQPQH
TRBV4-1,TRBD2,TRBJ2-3,ASSQGGQGLAGPTDTQY
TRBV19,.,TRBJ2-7,ASSISGYSYEQY
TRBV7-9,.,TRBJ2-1,ASSRALRDEQF
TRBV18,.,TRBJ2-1,ASSPPGAESVFNEQF
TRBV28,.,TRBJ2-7,ASSLPGGTRYEQY
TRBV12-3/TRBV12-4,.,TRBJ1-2,ASSPGRGTGYT
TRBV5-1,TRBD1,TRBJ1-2,ASSGGQPGTGYT
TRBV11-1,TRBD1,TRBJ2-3,ASSPDRGGGDTQY
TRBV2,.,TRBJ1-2,ASSEEGYGYT
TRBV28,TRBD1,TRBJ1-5,ASSLEGARPQH
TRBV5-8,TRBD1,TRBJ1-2,ASSSGQPPNYGYT
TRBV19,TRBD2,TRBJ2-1,ASSIARGEPYNEQF